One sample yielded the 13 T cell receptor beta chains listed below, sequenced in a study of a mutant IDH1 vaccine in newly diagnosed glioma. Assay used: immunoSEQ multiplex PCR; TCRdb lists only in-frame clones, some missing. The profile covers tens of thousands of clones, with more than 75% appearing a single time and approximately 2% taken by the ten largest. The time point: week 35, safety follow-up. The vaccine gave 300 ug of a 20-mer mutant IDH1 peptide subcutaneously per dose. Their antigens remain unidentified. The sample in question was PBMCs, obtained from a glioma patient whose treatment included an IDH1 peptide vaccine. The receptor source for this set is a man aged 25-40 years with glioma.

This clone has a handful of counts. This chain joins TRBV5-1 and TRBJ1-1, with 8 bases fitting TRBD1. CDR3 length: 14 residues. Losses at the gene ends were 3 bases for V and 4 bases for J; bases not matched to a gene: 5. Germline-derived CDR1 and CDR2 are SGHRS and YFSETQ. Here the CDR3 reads CASSSGGQGTEAFF. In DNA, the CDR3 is TGCGCCAGCAGCTCCGGTGGACAGGGCACTGAAGCTTTCTTT.

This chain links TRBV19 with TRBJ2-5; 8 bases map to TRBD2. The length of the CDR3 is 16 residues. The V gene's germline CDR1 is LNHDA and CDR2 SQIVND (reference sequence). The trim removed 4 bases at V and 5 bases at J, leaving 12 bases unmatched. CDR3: CASSSGGPITAETQYF. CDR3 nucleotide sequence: TGTGCCAGTAGTAGCGGGGGGCCGATAACCGCGGAGACCCAGTACTTC.

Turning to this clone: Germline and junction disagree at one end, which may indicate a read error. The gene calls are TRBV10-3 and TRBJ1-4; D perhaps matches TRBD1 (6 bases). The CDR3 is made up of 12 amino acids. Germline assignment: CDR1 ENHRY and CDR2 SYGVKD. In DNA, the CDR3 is TGTGCCACAGGGACAACAAATGAAAAACTGTTTTTT. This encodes CATGTTNEKLFF.

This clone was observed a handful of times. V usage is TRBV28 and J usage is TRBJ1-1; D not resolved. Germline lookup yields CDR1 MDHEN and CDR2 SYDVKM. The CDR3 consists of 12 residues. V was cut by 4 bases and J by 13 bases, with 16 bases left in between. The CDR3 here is CASSSIRPLGFF. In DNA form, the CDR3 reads TGTGCCAGCAGTTCAATCCGACCACTGGGTTTCTTT.

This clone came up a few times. As DNA, the CDR3 is TGTGCCAGCAGTTTGTGGCCCACTGAAGCTTTCTTT. Translated: CASSLWPTEAFF. This chain links TRBV28 with TRBJ1-1; no definite D call. The CDR3 contains 12 residues. V shed 3 bases and J shed 4 bases, with 6 bases lying between them. Germline CDR1 and CDR2: MDHEN and SYDVKM.

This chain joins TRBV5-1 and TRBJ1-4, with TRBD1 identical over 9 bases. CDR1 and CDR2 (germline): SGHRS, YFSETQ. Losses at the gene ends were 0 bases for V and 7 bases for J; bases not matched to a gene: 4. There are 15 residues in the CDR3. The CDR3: CASSLGVDRGEKLFF. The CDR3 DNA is TGCGCCAGCAGCTTGGGAGTGGACAGGGGTGAAAAACTGTTTTTT.

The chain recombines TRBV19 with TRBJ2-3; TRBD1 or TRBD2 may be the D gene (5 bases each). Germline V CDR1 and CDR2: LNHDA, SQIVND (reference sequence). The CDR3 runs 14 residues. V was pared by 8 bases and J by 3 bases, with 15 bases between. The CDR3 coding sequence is TGTGCCAGTGGGGCAGGCCTAGCAACAGATACGCAGTATTTT. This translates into CASGAGLATDTQYF.

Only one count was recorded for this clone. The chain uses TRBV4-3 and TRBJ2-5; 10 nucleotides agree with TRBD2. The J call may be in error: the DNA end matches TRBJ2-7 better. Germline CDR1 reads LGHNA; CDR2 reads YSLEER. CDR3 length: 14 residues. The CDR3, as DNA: TGCGCCAGCAGCCTGAGCGGGGGGGCCTACGAGCAGTACTTC. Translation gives CASSLSGGAYEQYF.

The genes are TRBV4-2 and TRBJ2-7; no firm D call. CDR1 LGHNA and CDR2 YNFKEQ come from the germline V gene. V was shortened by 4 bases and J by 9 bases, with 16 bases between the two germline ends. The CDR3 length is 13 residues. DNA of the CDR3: TGTGCCAGCAGCCGCCGCCAAGGCGAAGCGCAGTACTTC. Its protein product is CASSRRQGEAQYF.

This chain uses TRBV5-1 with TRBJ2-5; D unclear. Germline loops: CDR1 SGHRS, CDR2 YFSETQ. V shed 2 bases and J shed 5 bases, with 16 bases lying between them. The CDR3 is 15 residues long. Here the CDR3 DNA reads TGCGCCAGCAGCTTACAGAACCGGGCAATGGAGACCCAGTACTTC. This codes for CASSLQNRAMETQYF.

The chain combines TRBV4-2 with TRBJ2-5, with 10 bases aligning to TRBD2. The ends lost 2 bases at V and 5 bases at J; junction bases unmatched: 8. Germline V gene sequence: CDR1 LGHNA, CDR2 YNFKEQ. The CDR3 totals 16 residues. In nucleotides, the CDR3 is TGTGCCAGCAGCCAAAGGGCTAGCGGGAGTCTTGAGACCCAGTACTTC. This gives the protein CASSQRASGSLETQYF.

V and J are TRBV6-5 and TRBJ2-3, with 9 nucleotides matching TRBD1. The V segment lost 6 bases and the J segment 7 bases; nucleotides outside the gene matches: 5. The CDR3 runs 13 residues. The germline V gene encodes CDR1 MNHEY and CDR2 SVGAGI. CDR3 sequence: CASRHRGHNTQYF. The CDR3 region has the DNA TGTGCCAGCAGGCACAGGGGGCATAATACGCAGTATTTT.

CDR3 DNA: TGTGCCAGCAGCTTGATTCCGGGACCAGAAAACGAGCAGTACTTC. Its protein is CASSLIPGPENEQYF. This chain connects TRBV5-4 to TRBJ2-7; D could derive from TRBD1 or TRBD2 (5 bases each). CDR1 and CDR2 from the germline V gene are SGHNT and YYREEE (reference sequence). CDR3 length: 15 residues. The V end was cut by 1 base, the J end by 5 bases, with 16 bases between.